The 13 T cell receptor beta chains listed next were all sequenced from one sample in a study of radiation and T cells in renal cell carcinoma. Time point denoted: blood 4 weeks post-SBRT, at nephrectomy. Treatment meaning: 15 Gy SBRT to primary tumor, nephrectomy 4 weeks later. Repertoires were generated with immunoSEQ multiplex PCR, while TCRdb's copy carries only in-frame clones and drops some. The sample includes around 100,000 clones, approximately 82% seen only once; the top ten take around 7.7%. Sequences were derived from blood, sampled from a patient whose treatment included radiotherapy and nephrectomy. These TCRs come from a man in his sixties with renal cell carcinoma.

V is TRBV5-1 and J is TRBJ1-2; 8 positions match TRBD1. Trimming took 0 bases from V and 4 from J; bases not matched to a gene: 5. The CDR3 is 15 residues long. CDR1 is SGHRS and CDR2 is YFSETQ in the germline V gene. The CDR3 DNA is TGCGCCAGCAGCTTGGAAGGACAGGGAAGCTATGGCTACACCTTC. Its translation: CASSLEGQGSYGYTF.

V and J are TRBV6-5 and TRBJ2-3, with D unclear. With 0 bases removed from V and 6 bases from J, the gap between germline ends came to 10 bases. The CDR3 has 14 residues. Germline CDR1 MNHEY, CDR2 SVGAGI. This CDR3 is CASSYSNLGDTQYF. The CDR3 DNA sequence: TGTGCCAGCAGTTACTCGAATCTAGGCGATACGCAGTATTTT.

The table lists this clone with many counts. At one end, the junction sequence differs from germline, possibly due to a read error. The chain is built from TRBV30 and TRBJ1-2; TRBD1 matches 7 bases. The CDR3 is 11 amino acids. In germline, CDR1 is GTSNPN, CDR2 SVGIG (reference sequence). CDR3 coding DNA: TGTGCCTGGAGTGTAGGCCGGGACAGAGTCTTC. This sequence encodes CAWSVGRDRVF.

In its sample, this clone was seen once. The junction and the germline gene differ at one end; a read error may be behind it. The gene calls are TRBV30 and TRBJ2-1; D uncertain. The germline CDR1 and CDR2 sequences are GTSNPN and SVGIG (reference sequence). The CDR3 has 10 residues. CDR3 loop: CAWGTYVSIF. CDR3 in DNA: TGTGCCTGGGGTACCTACGTGTCGATCTTC.

V usage is TRBV6-5 and J usage is TRBJ2-1, with D perhaps matching TRBD1 or TRBD2 (5 bases each). The CDR3 runs to 16 residues. The germline CDR1 and CDR2 sequences are MNHEY and SVGAGI. Trimming took 4 bases from V and 0 from J, leaving 13 bases between them. This CDR3 is CASSLLVGDSYNEQFF. CDR3 in DNA: TGTGCCAGCAGTTTACTGGTGGGGGACTCCTACAATGAGCAGTTCTTC.

V usage is TRBV9 and J usage is TRBJ1-2; a weak D match, TRBD1 (6 bases). CDR1 and CDR2 (germline): SGDLS, YYNGEE. V was pared by 4 bases and J by 1 base, with 11 bases between. This CDR3 is built from 14 residues. CDR3 DNA sequence: TGTGCCAGCAGCACCCGGACAGTTAACTATGGCTACACCTTC. It yields the protein CASSTRTVNYGYTF.

This clone has just a few counts. The chain recombines TRBV5-1 with TRBJ1-4, with D uncertain. Trimming cost V 0 bases and J 8 bases, with 14 bases left between them. The CDR3 is made up of 15 amino acids. Germline loops: CDR1 SGHRS, CDR2 YFSETQ. CDR3 residues: CASSLESTGLEKLFF. The DNA of the CDR3 is TGCGCCAGCAGCTTGGAGTCTACCGGCCTCGAAAAACTGTTTTTT.

The genes are TRBV10-2 and TRBJ2-5; 7 nucleotides agree with TRBD1. The J segment lost 5 bases and the V segment lost 0 bases, leaving 6 bases of the junction unmatched. This CDR3 has 15 residues. Germline lookup yields CDR1 WSHSY and CDR2 SAAADI. CDR3 bases: TGCGCCAGCAGTGAGTCGACAGGGTGGGAGGAGACCCAGTACTTC. Its protein product is CASSESTGWEETQYF.

In its sample, this clone was seen a few times. The chain employs TRBV7-9 and TRBJ1-1; D is unresolved. This CDR3 region has 16 residues. Germline V gene data show CDR1 as SEHNR and CDR2 as FQNEAQ (reference sequence). V was pared by 2 bases and J by 0 bases, with 13 bases between. The CDR3 DNA reads TGTGCCAGCAGCTTATCTCTCCCAGCGATGAACACTGAAGCTTTCTTT. Translated, it gives CASSLSLPAMNTEAFF.

The chain is built from TRBV6-5 and TRBJ2-1; 13 bases map to TRBD2. This CDR3 contains 14 residues. The germline gives CDR1 MNHEY, CDR2 SVGAGI. J lost 7 bases, V lost 6 bases, and 3 bases had no gene match. The CDR3 DNA reads TGTGCCAGCAGCCAGGGACTAGCGGGGAATGAGCAGTTCTTC. Its protein is CASSQGLAGNEQFF.

This clone is categorized as medium-sized. Other DNA sequences in this sample translate to the same CDR3. The chain uses TRBV7-2 and TRBJ1-2; no clear D. V was pared by 1 base and J by 1 base, with 4 bases between. The CDR3 is made up of 13 amino acids. Per germline, CDR1 SGHTA and CDR2 FQGNSA. Here the CDR3 DNA reads TGTGCCAGCAGCTTAGACAATAACTATGGCTACACCTTC. Translating it yields CASSLDNNYGYTF.

A few counts support this clone. This chain uses TRBV6-1 with TRBJ1-5; D is ambiguous. This CDR3 region has 15 residues. Germline CDR1 and CDR2: MNHNS and SASEGT. Trimming took 2 bases from V and 9 from J, leaving 17 bases between them. As DNA, the CDR3 is TGTGCCAGCAGTGAACTCAAGGACGTATTATGGCCCCAGCATTTT. Its protein is CASSELKDVLWPQHF.

Here the CDR3 reads CASSLAPLAGTPYEQYF. DNA for the CDR3: TGTGCCAGCAGCTTAGCGCCACTAGCGGGAACGCCCTACGAGCAGTACTTC. The chain joins TRBV7-6 to TRBJ2-7, with TRBD2 matching over 10 bases. The CDR3 is 17 residues long. CDR1 SGHVS and CDR2 FNYEAQ come from the germline V gene. Trimming took 0 bases from V and 2 from J; bases not matched to a gene: 7.